The rows below give T cell receptor beta chains drawn from one sample of a study of shared clonotypes between healthy human individuals. The repertoire was sequenced with immunoSEQ multiplex PCR; TCRdb's copy has only in-frame clones and lacks some. The sample carries 950,000 to 1,100,000 clones, 70% to 80% recorded once. The sequencing sample was made of memory CD4+ T cells sorted from blood. The receptors come from a man aged 18-30 years in good health. Both conserved end residues are part of each CDR3. The D gene is left open where the match is weak. Size is omitted from some rows. Given values are once, few, many or a class for expanded clones.

V: TRBV30; size: .; J: TRBJ1-3; length: 18; D: TRBD1; CDR3: CAWSRDRGIGGTGNTIYF; DNA: TGTGCCTGGAGCCGGGACAGGGGCATCGGTGGCACCGGAAACACCATATATTTT
V: TRBV28; size: .; J: TRBJ1-2; length: 12; D: .; CDR3: CASSVGYYGYTF; DNA: TGTGCCAGCAGTGTGGGTTACTATGGCTACACCTTC
V: TRBV27; size: .; J: TRBJ1-6; length: 16; D: .; CDR3: CASSPSPGRNGSPLHF; DNA: TGTGCCAGCAGTCCGTCCCCGGGGCGAAACGGATCACCCCTCCACTTT
V: TRBV7-6; size: once; J: TRBJ2-1; length: 13; D: TRBD1; CDR3: CASSPRQGNEQFF; DNA: TGTGCCAGCAGCCCGAGACAGGGGAATGAGCAGTTCTTC
V: TRBV5-1; size: few; J: TRBJ1-4; length: 14; D: .; CDR3: CASGPQGGNEKLFF; DNA: TGCGCCAGCGGCCCCCAGGGCGGTAATGAAAAACTGTTTTTT
V: TRBV6-5; size: .; J: TRBJ1-6; length: 16; D: TRBD1; CDR3: CASSYSSRGDNSPLHF; DNA: TGTGCCAGCAGTTACTCGAGCAGGGGGGACAATTCACCCCTCCACTTT
V: TRBV4-1; size: few; J: TRBJ1-1; length: 15; D: TRBD1; CDR3: CASSRGQGTNTEAFF; DNA: TGCGCCAGCAGCCGGGGACAGGGCACGAACACTGAAGCTTTCTTT
V: TRBV18; size: .; J: TRBJ2-5; length: 12; D: .; CDR3: CASSPQGEVQYF; DNA: TGTGCCAGCTCACCACAGGGGGAGGTCCAGTACTTC
V: TRBV18; size: .; J: TRBJ2-2; length: 16; D: TRBD1; CDR3: CASSPMTGTVGGELFF; DNA: TGTGCCAGCTCACCAATGACAGGGACGGTTGGCGGGGAGCTGTTTTTT
V: TRBV7-9; size: .; J: TRBJ1-2; length: 13; D: .; CDR3: CASSFPTGTGYTF; DNA: TGTGCCAGCAGCTTCCCAACAGGGACCGGCTACACCTTC
V: TRBV7-6; size: few; J: TRBJ1-1; length: 15; D: .; CDR3: CASSFNRGASTEAFF; DNA: TGTGCCAGCAGCTTTAATCGGGGGGCCTCCACTGAAGCTTTCTTT
V: TRBV29-1; size: .; J: TRBJ2-2; length: 16; D: TRBD1; CDR3: CSVEQPGTGNTGELFF; DNA: TGCAGCGTTGAACAACCCGGGACAGGGAACACCGGGGAGCTGTTTTTT
V: TRBV28; size: .; J: TRBJ1-1; length: 16; D: .; CDR3: CASSLLSWGREAEAFF; DNA: TGTGCCAGCAGCCTCTTATCGTGGGGCCGTGAGGCTGAAGCTTTCTTT
V: TRBV11-3; size: .; J: TRBJ2-1; length: 13; D: TRBD1; CDR3: CASSARDRREQFF; DNA: TGTGCCAGCAGCGCACGGGACAGGAGAGAGCAGTTCTTC
V: TRBV20-1; size: .; J: TRBJ1-2; length: 11; D: .; CDR3: CSARPDYGYTF; DNA: TGCAGTGCTAGACCAGACTATGGCTACACCTTC
V: TRBV28; size: .; J: TRBJ2-3; length: 14; D: TRBD2; CDR3: CASSSSGVADTQYF; DNA: TGTGCCAGCAGTTCGAGCGGGGTCGCAGATACGCAGTATTTT
V: TRBV5-1; size: few; J: TRBJ1-6; length: 16; D: TRBD1; CDR3: CASSFGQGADNSPLHF; DNA: TGCGCCAGCAGCTTCGGGCAGGGGGCCGATAATTCACCCCTCCACTTT
V: TRBV14; size: .; J: TRBJ2-7; length: 15; D: TRBD2; CDR3: CASSQLAGVNYEQYF; DNA: TGTGCCAGCAGCCAACTAGCGGGTGTTAACTACGAGCAGTACTTC
V: TRBV5-1; size: many; J: TRBJ2-1; length: 15; D: .; CDR3: CASSLGGETYNEQFF; DNA: TGCGCCAGCAGCTTGGGGGGAGAAACTTACAATGAGCAGTTCTTC
V: TRBV29-1; size: .; J: TRBJ2-3; length: 16; D: .; CDR3: CSVAGMAGTSTDTQYF; DNA: TGCAGCGTTGCCGGAATGGCGGGGACTAGCACAGATACGCAGTATTTT
V: TRBV30; size: .; J: TRBJ2-2; length: 13; D: .; CDR3: CAWSVGLAGELFF; DNA: TGTGCCTGGAGTGTAGGTCTGGCCGGGGAGCTGTTTTTT
V: TRBV10-2; size: .; J: TRBJ1-6; length: 13; D: TRBD1; CDR3: CASSEQGASPLHF; DNA: TGCGCCAGCAGTGAACAGGGGGCTTCACCCCTCCACTTT
V: TRBV6-1; size: .; J: TRBJ1-2; length: 13; D: .; CDR3: CASRGPGNYGYTF; DNA: TGTGCCAGCAGAGGGCCAGGGAACTATGGCTACACCTTC
V: TRBV5-5; size: once; J: TRBJ2-7; length: 13; D: .; CDR3: CASSLVAVYEQYF; DNA: TGTGCCAGCAGCTTGGTGGCAGTCTACGAGCAGTACTTC
V: TRBV18; size: .; J: TRBJ2-7; length: 12; D: .; CDR3: CASSQDSYEQYF; DNA: TGTGCCAGCTCACAAGACAGTTACGAGCAGTACTTC
V: TRBV9; size: .; J: TRBJ1-2; length: 14; D: .; CDR3: CASSVAGQLYGYTF; DNA: TGTGCCAGCAGCGTAGCCGGACAGCTCTATGGCTACACCTTC
V: TRBV5-1; size: .; J: TRBJ2-3; length: 15; D: .; CDR3: CASSLTGVKGDTQYF; DNA: TGCGCCAGCAGCTTGACAGGAGTCAAGGGAGATACGCAGTATTTT
V: TRBV28; size: .; J: TRBJ1-2; length: 14; D: .; CDR3: CASAPQRSSYGYTF; DNA: TGTGCCAGCGCTCCGCAGAGGTCCAGCTATGGCTACACCTTC
V: TRBV30; size: .; J: TRBJ2-7; length: 14; D: .; CDR3: CAWRGRTLAYEQYF; DNA: TGTGCCTGGAGAGGCAGGACTTTGGCCTACGAGCAGTACTTC
V: TRBV28; size: .; J: TRBJ1-2; length: 14; D: .; CDR3: CASSLTRQGSGYTF; DNA: TGTGCCAGCAGTTTAACTAGGCAGGGAAGCGGCTACACCTTC
V: TRBV7-9; size: .; J: TRBJ2-1; length: 15; D: .; CDR3: CASSLGVGERNEQFF; DNA: TGTGCCAGCAGCTTAGGGGTAGGGGAGAGAAATGAGCAGTTCTTC
V: TRBV6-6; size: .; J: TRBJ1-6; length: 14; D: .; CDR3: CASSYSSRASPLHF; DNA: TGTGCCAGCAGTTACTCGAGTAGGGCTTCACCCCTCCACTTT
V: TRBV29-1; size: few; J: TRBJ1-2; length: 11; D: .; CDR3: CSVGAADGYTF; DNA: TGCAGCGTGGGGGCGGCGGATGGCTACACCTTC